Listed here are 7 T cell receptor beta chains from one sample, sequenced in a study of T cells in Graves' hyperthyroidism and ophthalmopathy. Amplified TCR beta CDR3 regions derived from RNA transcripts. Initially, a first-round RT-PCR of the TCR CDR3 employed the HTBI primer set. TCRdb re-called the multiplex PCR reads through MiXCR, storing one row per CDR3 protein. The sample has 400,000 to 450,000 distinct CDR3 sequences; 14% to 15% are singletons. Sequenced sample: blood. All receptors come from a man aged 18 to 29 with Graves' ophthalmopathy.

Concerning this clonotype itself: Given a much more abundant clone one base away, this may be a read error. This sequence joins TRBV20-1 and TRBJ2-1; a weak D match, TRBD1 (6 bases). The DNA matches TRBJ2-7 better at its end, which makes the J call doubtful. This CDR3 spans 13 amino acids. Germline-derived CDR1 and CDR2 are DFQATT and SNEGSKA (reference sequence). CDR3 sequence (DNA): TGCAGTGCTAGTCCAGGGGAATACAATGAGCAGTACTTC. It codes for CSASPGEYNEQYF.

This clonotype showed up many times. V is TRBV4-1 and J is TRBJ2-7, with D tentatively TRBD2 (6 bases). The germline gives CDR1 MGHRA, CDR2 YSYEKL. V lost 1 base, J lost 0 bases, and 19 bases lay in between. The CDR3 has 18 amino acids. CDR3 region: CASSQVTSWASDSYEQYF. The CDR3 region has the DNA TGCGCCAGCAGCCAAGTAACATCGTGGGCTAGCGACTCCTACGAGCAGTACTTC.

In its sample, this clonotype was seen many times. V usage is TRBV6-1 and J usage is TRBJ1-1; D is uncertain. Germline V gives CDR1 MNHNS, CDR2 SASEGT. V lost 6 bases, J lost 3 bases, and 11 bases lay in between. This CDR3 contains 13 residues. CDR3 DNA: TGTGCCAGCAGCCCAAGGTGGGACACTGAAGCTTTCTTT. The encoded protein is CASSPRWDTEAFF.

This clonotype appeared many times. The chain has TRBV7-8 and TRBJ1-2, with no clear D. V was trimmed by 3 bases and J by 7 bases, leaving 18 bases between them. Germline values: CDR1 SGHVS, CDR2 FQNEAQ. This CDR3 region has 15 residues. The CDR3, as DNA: TGTGCCAGCAGCTTGAGTGGACCTAATATGCTTGGCTACACCTTC. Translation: CASSLSGPNMLGYTF.

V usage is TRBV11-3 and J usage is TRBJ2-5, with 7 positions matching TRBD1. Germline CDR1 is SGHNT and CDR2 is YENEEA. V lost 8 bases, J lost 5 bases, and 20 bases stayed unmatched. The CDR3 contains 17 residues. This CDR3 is CASGQDPFDRVRETQYF. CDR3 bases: TGTGCCAGCGGCCAAGACCCTTTCGACAGGGTCCGGGAGACCCAGTACTTC.

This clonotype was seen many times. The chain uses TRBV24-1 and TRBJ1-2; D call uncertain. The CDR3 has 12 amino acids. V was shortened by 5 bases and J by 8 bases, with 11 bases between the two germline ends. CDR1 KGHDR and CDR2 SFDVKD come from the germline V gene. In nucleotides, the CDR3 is TGTGCCACCAGTGTTGGCAGCTGGGGCTACACCTTC. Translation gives CATSVGSWGYTF.

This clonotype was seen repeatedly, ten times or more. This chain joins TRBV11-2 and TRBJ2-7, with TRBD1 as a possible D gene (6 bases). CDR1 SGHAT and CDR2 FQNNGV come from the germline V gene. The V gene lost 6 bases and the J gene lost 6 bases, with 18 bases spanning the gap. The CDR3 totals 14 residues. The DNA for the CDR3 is TGTGCCAGCAGTGTGCCGGGACAAAGACTCGAGCAGTACTTC. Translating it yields CASSVPGQRLEQYF.